These T cell receptor beta chains were read from a single sample in a study of shared clonotypes between healthy human individuals. The method was immunoSEQ multiplex PCR; TCRdb's version includes in-frame clones alone and lacks a portion of them. Of over a million clones listed, approximately 98% are singletons. The sample was naive CD4+ T cells sorted from blood. These receptors came from a man between 25 and 39 years old in good health. The CDR3 runs from the conserved cysteine through the conserved F or W. The D gene is left open where the match is weak. Clone size is given for some rows only: seen once, a few or many times, or a class if the clone is expanded.

abundance | d_gene | len | j_gene | v_gene | CDR3nt | CDR3aa
NA | NA | 14 | TRBJ2-3 | TRBV11-2 | TGTGCCAGCAGCTTAGACCAATACACAGATACGCAGTATTTT | CASSLDQYTDTQYF
NA | NA | 14 | TRBJ2-7 | TRBV6-6 | TGTGCCAGCAGTTATGGAGACAGATCCTACGAGCAGTACTTC | CASSYGDRSYEQYF
NA | NA | 15 | TRBJ1-1 | TRBV13 | TGTGCCAGCACACAAAACGGGGGCACCTACACTGAAGCTTTCTTT | CASTQNGGTYTEAFF
NA | NA | 13 | TRBJ2-2 | TRBV6-1 | TGTGCCAGCAGCGGACAGTCCACCGGGGAGCTGTTTTTT | CASSGQSTGELFF
once | TRBD2 | 16 | TRBJ2-3 | TRBV5-1 | TGCGCCAGCAGCTTAAGGACTAGCGGGGTCACAGATACGCAGTATTTT | CASSLRTSGVTDTQYF
NA | TRBD1 | 15 | TRBJ2-1 | TRBV7-3 | TGTGCCAGCAGCTCATCACAGGGGCCCAGGGATGAGCAGTTCTTC | CASSSSQGPRDEQFF
NA | NA | 15 | TRBJ2-7 | TRBV7-2 | TGTGCCAGCAGCTTCGACCGTTATCAGATCCACGAGCAGTACTTC | CASSFDRYQIHEQYF
NA | NA | 15 | TRBJ2-1 | TRBV7-2 | TGTGCCAGCAGCTTACAAGGGGGTGGCTACAATGAGCAGTTCTTC | CASSLQGGGYNEQFF
NA | TRBD2 | 15 | TRBJ2-4 | TRBV28 | TGTGCCAGCAGTTTACCTAGCGGGGCCAAAAACATTCAGTACTTC | CASSLPSGAKNIQYF
once | TRBD2 | 13 | TRBJ2-5 | TRBV5-1 | TGCGCCAGCAGCAGGGAGGGCCTAGAGACCCAGTACTTC | CASSREGLETQYF
NA | TRBD2 | 18 | TRBJ2-4 | TRBV27 | TGTGCCAGCAGTCTACTAGCGGGAGGCCTTCTAGCCAAAAACATTCAGTACTTC | CASSLLAGGLLAKNIQYF
NA | NA | 20 | TRBJ2-2 | TRBV5-1 | TGCGCCAGCAGCTTGGAAGGGAAAGCGCCCCAGGGGCTCGGCACCGGGGAGCTGTTTTTT | CASSLEGKAPQGLGTGELFF
NA | NA | 14 | TRBJ1-2 | TRBV7-2 | TGTGCCAGCATCGAAGGTGGCAGGGCCAATGGCTACACCTTC | CASIEGGRANGYTF
NA | TRBD2 | 17 | TRBJ2-1 | TRBV25-1 | TGTGCCAGCAGTGAGAGGACGACTAGCGGCACCTACAATGAGCAGTTCTTC | CASSERTTSGTYNEQFF
NA | NA | 15 | TRBJ2-4 | TRBV7-9 | TGTGCCAGCAGCCGACATCAAGGGCCTGGGAACATTCAGTACTTC | CASSRHQGPGNIQYF
NA | NA | 13 | TRBJ2-3 | TRBV5-6 | TGTGCCAGCAGCCTTAATCGGGGTGATACGCAGTATTTT | CASSLNRGDTQYF
once | NA | 15 | TRBJ2-6 | TRBV10-3 | TGTGCCATCAGTAGGACGGGCTCTGGGGCCAACGTCCTGACTTTC | CAISRTGSGANVLTF
NA | NA | 15 | TRBJ2-5 | TRBV19 | TGTGCCAGTAGTATCCTCTGGGGGTACCAAGAGACCCAGTACTTC | CASSILWGYQETQYF
NA | TRBD1 | 13 | TRBJ2-1 | TRBV6-1 | TGTGCCAGCAGTGAAACAGGGGGGAATGAGCAGTTCTTC | CASSETGGNEQFF
NA | TRBD2 | 15 | TRBJ2-7 | TRBV6-6 | TGTGCCAGCAGTTACGGGGAGGGGCTACCCTACGAGCAGTACTTC | CASSYGEGLPYEQYF
NA | NA | 14 | TRBJ2-3 | TRBV5-4 | TGTGCCAGCAGCTTACGAGGCTACCCAGATACGCAGTATTTT | CASSLRGYPDTQYF
NA | NA | 15 | TRBJ1-3 | TRBV5-5 | TGTGCCAGCAGCTATACAGGGTACTCTGGAAACACCATATATTTT | CASSYTGYSGNTIYF
NA | TRBD2 | 17 | TRBJ2-4 | TRBV25-1 | TGTGCCAGCAGCATAGGACTAGCGGGAGGGTTGAGAAACATTCAGTACTTC | CASSIGLAGGLRNIQYF
NA | NA | 11 | TRBJ1-3 | TRBV29-1 | TGCAGCGTTGAGTTTGGAAACACCATATATTTT | CSVEFGNTIYF
NA | NA | 15 | TRBJ1-4 | TRBV4-3 | TGCGCCAGCAGCCAAGACAGGGCAAAGGGTGAAAAACTGTTTTTT | CASSQDRAKGEKLFF
NA | NA | 15 | TRBJ1-5 | TRBV28 | TGTGCCAGCAGGCTCGCAGGGATGGGCAATCAGCCCCAGCATTTT | CASRLAGMGNQPQHF
NA | NA | 13 | TRBJ2-1 | TRBV18 | TGTGCCAGCTCACCCGGGATCCCGAATGAGCAGTTCTTC | CASSPGIPNEQFF
NA | TRBD2 | 18 | TRBJ2-2 | TRBV19 | TGTGCCAGTAGTATCATAGGTGGCGGGAGGACGAACACCGGGGAGCTGTTTTTT | CASSIIGGGRTNTGELFF
NA | TRBD1 | 15 | TRBJ2-1 | TRBV7-7 | TGTGCTAGCAGCTACCGACAGGGTTGGCCCAATGAGCAGTTCTTC | CASSYRQGWPNEQFF
NA | TRBD2 | 12 | TRBJ2-5 | TRBV6-6 | TGTGCCAGCAGTCGACTAGCGGAGACCCAGTACTTC | CASSRLAETQYF
NA | NA | 11 | TRBJ2-7 | TRBV5-5 | TGTGCCAGCAGCTTGGTATACGAGCAGTACTTC | CASSLVYEQYF
NA | NA | 16 | TRBJ2-1 | TRBV18 | TGTGCCAGCTCACCATCCCTCGGGGGATGGGGCAATGAGCAGTTCTTC | CASSPSLGGWGNEQFF
once | NA | 13 | TRBJ2-1 | TRBV10-1 | TGCGCCAGCAGGCCACCCGCTACGGGGGAGCAGTTCTTC | CASRPPATGEQFF
NA | NA | 19 | TRBJ1-6 | TRBV4-1 | TGCGCCAGCAGCGAAAGAAAGACCCAGGGTGTTGGGAATAATTCACCCCTCCACTTT | CASSERKTQGVGNNSPLHF
NA | NA | 13 | TRBJ2-5 | TRBV30 | TGTGCCTGGAGTCCTCAGTACCAAGAGACCCAGTACTTC | CAWSPQYQETQYF
NA | NA | 16 | TRBJ2-1 | TRBV27 | TGTGCCAGCAGTTTATTGCCTACACCCTCCTACAATGAGCAGTTCTTC | CASSLLPTPSYNEQFF
NA | NA | 13 | TRBJ2-5 | TRBV18 | TGTGCCAGCTCACCAAACCGACAAGAGACCCAGTACTTC | CASSPNRQETQYF
NA | TRBD1 | 15 | TRBJ1-2 | TRBV4-1 | TGCGCCAGCAGCCAGGGGGGACAGGGCCTTTCTGGCTACACCTTC | CASSQGGQGLSGYTF
NA | NA | 13 | TRBJ2-5 | TRBV11-2 | TGTGCCAGCAGCTTAGACCTTTCTGAGACCCAGTACTTC | CASSLDLSETQYF
NA | TRBD1 | 17 | TRBJ2-7 | TRBV4-1 | TGCGCCAGCAGCCAAGAACAGGGGAAATTTCAGTGGGGTGAGCAGTACTTC | CASSQEQGKFQWGEQYF
NA | NA | 17 | TRBJ2-3 | TRBV27 | TGTGCCAGCAGTCCAAAGATTGCGGGGGCACTACCAGATACGCAGTATTTT | CASSPKIAGALPDTQYF
NA | TRBD1 | 17 | TRBJ1-5 | TRBV6-1 | TGTGCCAGCAGTCAAGCGGACAGGCTTCCCCCCGCGAGGCCCCAGCATTTT | CASSQADRLPPARPQHF
NA | TRBD1 | 16 | TRBJ2-3 | TRBV5-1 | TGCGCCAGCAGCTTAACCGGGACAGGGGCGGCAGATACGCAGTATTTT | CASSLTGTGAADTQYF
NA | NA | 12 | TRBJ2-7 | TRBV5-1 | TGCGCCAGCGGCGACGGGAGCTACGAGCAGTACTTC | CASGDGSYEQYF
few | NA | 16 | TRBJ2-7 | TRBV10-2 | TGCGCCAGCACCGCCTGGTCTAGCGCGAGCTCCTACGAGCAGTACTTC | CASTAWSSASSYEQYF
NA | NA | 11 | TRBJ2-5 | TRBV6-5 | TGTGCCAGCAGTTACGGAGGGACCCAGTACTTC | CASSYGGTQYF